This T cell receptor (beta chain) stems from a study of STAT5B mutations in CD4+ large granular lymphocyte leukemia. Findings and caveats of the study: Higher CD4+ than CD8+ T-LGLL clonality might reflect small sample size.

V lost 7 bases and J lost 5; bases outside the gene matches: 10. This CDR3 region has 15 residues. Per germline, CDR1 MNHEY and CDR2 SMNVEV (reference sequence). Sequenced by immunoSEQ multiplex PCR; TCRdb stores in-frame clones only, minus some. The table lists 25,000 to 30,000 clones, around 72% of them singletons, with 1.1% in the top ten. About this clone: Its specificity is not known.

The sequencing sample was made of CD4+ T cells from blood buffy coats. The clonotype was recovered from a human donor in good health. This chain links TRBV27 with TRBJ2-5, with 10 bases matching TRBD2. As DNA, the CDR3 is TGTGCCAGCATGTACAGCGGGGGGGAAAGGGAGACCCAGTACTTC. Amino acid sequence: CASMYSGGERETQYF.